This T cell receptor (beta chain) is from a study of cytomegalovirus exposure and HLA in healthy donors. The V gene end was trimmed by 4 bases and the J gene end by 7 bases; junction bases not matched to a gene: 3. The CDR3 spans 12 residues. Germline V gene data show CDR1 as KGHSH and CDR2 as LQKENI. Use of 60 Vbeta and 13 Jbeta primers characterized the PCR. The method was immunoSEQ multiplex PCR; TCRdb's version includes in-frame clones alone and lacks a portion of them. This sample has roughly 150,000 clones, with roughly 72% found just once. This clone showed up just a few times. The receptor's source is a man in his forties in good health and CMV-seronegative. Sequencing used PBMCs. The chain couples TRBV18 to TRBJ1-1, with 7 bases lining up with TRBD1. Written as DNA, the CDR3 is TGTGCCAGCTCACGGGGACAGATTGAAGCTTTCTTT. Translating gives CASSRGQIEAFF.